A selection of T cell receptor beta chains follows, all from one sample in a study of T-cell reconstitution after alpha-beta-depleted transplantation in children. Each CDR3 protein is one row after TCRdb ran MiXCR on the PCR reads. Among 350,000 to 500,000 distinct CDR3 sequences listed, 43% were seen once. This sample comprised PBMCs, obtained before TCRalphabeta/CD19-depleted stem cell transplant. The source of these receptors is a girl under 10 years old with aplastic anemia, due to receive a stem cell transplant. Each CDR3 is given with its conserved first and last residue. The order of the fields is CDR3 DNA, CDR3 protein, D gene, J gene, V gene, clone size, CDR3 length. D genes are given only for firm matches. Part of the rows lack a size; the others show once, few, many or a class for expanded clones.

TGTGCCAGCAGTTACTCGAGGGGGACCGGGCAGTACTTC,CASSYSRGTGQYF,NA,TRBJ2-7,TRBV6-5,NA,13
TGCGCCAGCAGCTTGGGAGGTCCGGGGGGAAACTTC,CASSLGGPGGNF,TRBD2,TRBJ2-7,TRBV5-1,NA,12
TGTGCCACCAGCAGGGATAGGGGCCAGCCCCAGCATTTT,CATSRDRGQPQHF,NA,TRBJ1-5,TRBV15,many,13
TGCAGTGCTAGAGCCGGACAAAAGACCCAGTACTTC,CSARAGQKTQYF,NA,TRBJ2-5,TRBV20-1,few,12
TGCAGCGTTTACAGGGGAGGTGAGCAGTTCTTC,CSVYRGGEQFF,NA,TRBJ2-1,TRBV29-1,NA,11
TGTGCCAGCAGCCTCCGGACTAGCCGTAACCAGCAGTACTTC,CASSLRTSRNQQYF,TRBD2,TRBJ2-7,TRBV3-1,NA,14
TGCAGTGCCGGTAGGACTAGCGGGAGAAACAATGAGCAGTTCTTC,CSAGRTSGRNNEQFF,TRBD2,TRBJ2-1,TRBV20-1,many,15
TGTGCCAGCAGCTTGGGGACTAGTTGGGCCTACGAGCAGTACTTC,CASSLGTSWAYEQYF,TRBD2,TRBJ2-7,TRBV5-5,NA,15
TGTGCCAGCAGTCCCTCTCCGGACGGTTATCAGCCCCAGCATTTT,CASSPSPDGYQPQHF,NA,TRBJ1-5,TRBV6-1,NA,15
TGTGCCAGCAGCGGTACAGTCCTCCGAGCGGGAGCAATACACGAGCAGTACTTC,CASSGTVLRAGAIHEQYF,TRBD2,TRBJ2-7,TRBV2,few,18
TGTGCCAGCAGTTACACAGGGGAGTTGCACACTGAAGCTTTCTTT,CASSYTGELHTEAFF,TRBD1,TRBJ1-1,TRBV6-5,NA,15
TGCAGTGCTAGTTCAACAGGTGGTAGCTACGAGCAGTACTTC,CSASSTGGSYEQYF,NA,TRBJ2-7,TRBV20-1,few,14
TGCAGTGCTGAGCCCCCGACTGGAACCTACGAGCAGTACTTC,CSAEPPTGTYEQYF,NA,TRBJ2-7,TRBV20-1,NA,14
TGCGCCAGCAGCTTGGGGGTGGGGAGCTCACCCCTCCACTTT,CASSLGVGSSPLHF,NA,TRBJ1-6,TRBV5-1,NA,14
TGCAGTGCTAGAGGCCGACTAGGCGATGAGCAGTTCTTC,CSARGRLGDEQFF,NA,TRBJ2-1,TRBV20-1,few,13
TGTGCCAGCAGGTATCGGCCCGGGGAGCTGTTTTTT,CASRYRPGELFF,NA,TRBJ2-2,TRBV12-3/TRBV12-4,few,12
TGTGCCAGCAGCCCCACAGGGACGGTCACTGAAGCTTTCTTT,CASSPTGTVTEAFF,NA,TRBJ1-1,TRBV7-6,NA,14
TGTGCCAGCAGCTCCGGGACAGGGAGGATCTACGAGCAGTACTTC,CASSSGTGRIYEQYF,TRBD1,TRBJ2-7,TRBV7-9,NA,15
TGCAGTGCTAGAGCCCTAGCGGTTCTAGAGACCCAGTACTTC,CSARALAVLETQYF,TRBD2,TRBJ2-5,TRBV20-1,few,14
TGTGCCAGCAGCGACGGACCACCAGATACGCAGTATTTT,CASSDGPPDTQYF,NA,TRBJ2-3,TRBV9,many,13
TGTGCCAGCAGCTCGGGACTAGCCTACGAGCAGTACTTC,CASSSGLAYEQYF,TRBD2,TRBJ2-7,TRBV7-2,many,13
TGCAGTGCTAGAGATATAAGCGGAGCTAACAATGAGCAGTTCTTC,CSARDISGANNEQFF,NA,TRBJ2-1,TRBV20-1,many,15
TGTGCCAGCAGTTACTCGAAGACAGGTGAGCAGTTCTTC,CASSYSKTGEQFF,NA,TRBJ2-1,TRBV6-5,NA,13
TGCGCCAGCAGCTTGACCCCGGGCGGGGGGGGCAATCAGCCCCAGCATTTT,CASSLTPGGGGNQPQHF,NA,TRBJ1-5,TRBV5-1,many,17
TGTGCCAGCAGCTCACCCGGACTAGCGGGTAACACCGGGGAGCTGTTTTTT,CASSSPGLAGNTGELFF,TRBD2,TRBJ2-2,TRBV5-6,NA,17
TGCAGTGCTAGGACTAGCGGGACTATCGGGGAGCTGTTTTTT,CSARTSGTIGELFF,TRBD2,TRBJ2-2,TRBV20-1,many,14
TGTGCCTGGAGTGGGGGCAGGGGAGTGAATGAGCAGTTCTTC,CAWSGGRGVNEQFF,NA,TRBJ2-1,TRBV30,once,14
TGTGCCAGCAGTTTAGGACAGGATAACTATGGCTACACCTTC,CASSLGQDNYGYTF,TRBD1,TRBJ1-2,TRBV28,many,14
TGTGCCATCAGTGAAGGAAGTTCCTACGAGCAGTACTTC,CAISEGSSYEQYF,NA,TRBJ2-7,TRBV10-3,few,13
TGTGCCAGCAGTAACCTACTAGCGGGGGGGCTTGTCGGGGAGCTGTTTTTT,CASSNLLAGGLVGELFF,TRBD2,TRBJ2-2,TRBV6-5,NA,17
TGCAGTGCTAGAGATGGGTGGGGACAGGGAAACTATGGCTACACCTTC,CSARDGWGQGNYGYTF,TRBD1,TRBJ1-2,TRBV20-1,NA,16
TGTGCCATCAGTGCTTTCGGACAGGGAAACAATGAGCAGTTCTTC,CAISAFGQGNNEQFF,TRBD1,TRBJ2-1,TRBV10-3,many,15
TGCAGCGTTAGTGTCATCACGAACACCGGGGAGCTGTTTTTT,CSVSVITNTGELFF,NA,TRBJ2-2,TRBV29-1,many,14
TGTGCCATCAGTGACCCCCTGGGACAGGCCTCTGGAAACACCATATATTTT,CAISDPLGQASGNTIYF,TRBD1,TRBJ1-3,TRBV10-3,few,17
TGTGCCGGCAGCCTAGGGGGAACTGAAGCTTTCTTT,CAGSLGGTEAFF,NA,TRBJ1-1,TRBV6-1,NA,12
TGCGCCAGCAGCTGGGGGGAAAATCAGCCCCAGCATTTT,CASSWGENQPQHF,NA,TRBJ1-5,TRBV5-1,few,13
TGTGCCAGCAGTCCCCGGGACAGTGCGGGGGAGAAGTACGAGCAGTACTTC,CASSPRDSAGEKYEQYF,NA,TRBJ2-7,TRBV28,NA,17
TGTGCCAGCAGTGAATATGCGTCTCTCAATGAGCAGTTCTTC,CASSEYASLNEQFF,NA,TRBJ2-1,TRBV25-1,many,14
TGTGCCAGCAGCTTAGGTGTATTGGCAGGTCGGGGCTATGGCTACACCTTC,CASSLGVLAGRGYGYTF,NA,TRBJ1-2,TRBV7-2,few,17
TGCGCCAGCAGCGGCGGACTAGCGGGACTCCAAGAGACCCAGTACTTC,CASSGGLAGLQETQYF,TRBD2,TRBJ2-5,TRBV5-1,few,16
TGTGCCAGCGGGACAGGGGACCCAGACCAAGAGACCCAGTACTTC,CASGTGDPDQETQYF,TRBD1,TRBJ2-5,TRBV11-3,NA,15
TGCAGCCTTACCGGGACTAGCTCCTACAATGAGCAGTTCTTC,CSLTGTSSYNEQFF,TRBD2,TRBJ2-1,TRBV29-1,NA,14